These 20 T cell receptor beta chains originate from one sample sequenced in a study of T cells in narcolepsy. Data came from immunoSEQ multiplex PCR; TCRdb stores just in-frame clones and leaves some out. The data show under 25,000 clones, with 80% to 90% seen just once and 1.3% held by the top ten. The source material was CD45RA- memory CD4+ T cells from PBMCs. Receptor source: a human donor with narcolepsy.

V usage is TRBV28 and J usage is TRBJ2-7, with D unresolved. Between the trimmed V and J ends, which lost 7 bases and 3 bases, there was a span of 10 bases. Looked up from germline, CDR1 is MDHEN and CDR2 is SYDVKM. This CDR3 has 12 residues. The CDR3 loop is CASNRGHYEQYF. The CDR3 bases are TGTGCCAGCAACCGTGGGCACTACGAGCAGTACTTC. The variable domain in full, completed from reference TRBV28 and TRBJ2-7, reads DVKVTQSSRYLVKRTGEKVFLECVQDMDHENMFWYRQDPGLGLRLIYFSYDVKMKEKGDIPEGYSVSREKKERFSLILESASTNQTSMYLCASNRGHYEQYFGPGTRLTVT.

This chain uses TRBV9 with TRBJ2-1; possibly TRBD2 for D (6 bases). The germline V gene encodes CDR1 SGDLS and CDR2 YYNGEE. This CDR3 is 16 amino acids long. Trimming removed 2 bases from V and 9 bases from J, with 21 bases in between. This CDR3 is CASSVHSSEPSVEQFF. DNA of the CDR3: TGTGCCAGCAGCGTCCATTCTAGCGAGCCCTCCGTTGAGCAGTTCTTC.

The gene calls are TRBV11-2 and TRBJ2-5; TRBD2 matches 11 bases. J gave up 5 bases and V 3 bases, and 5 bases lay outside the gene matches. There are 15 residues in the CDR3. Per the germline V gene, CDR1 is SGHAT and CDR2 is FQNNGV. CDR3 protein: CASSFSGRAGETQYF. CDR3 bases: TGTGCCAGCAGCTTTAGCGGGAGGGCCGGGGAGACCCAGTACTTC.

The V and J genes are TRBV2 and TRBJ2-7, with TRBD2 identical over 9 bases. This CDR3 has 13 amino acids. The V segment lost 4 bases and the J segment 6 bases; nucleotides outside the gene matches: 4. Germline CDR1 reads SNHLY; CDR2 reads FYNNEI. The DNA for the CDR3 is TGTGCCAGCAGTGGACTAGCGGACGGCGAGCAGTACTTC. Translating it yields CASSGLADGEQYF. Full variable domain (rest looked up from reference TRBV2 and TRBJ2-7): EPEVTQTPSHQVTQMGQEVILRCVPISNHLYFYWYRQILGQKVEFLVSFYNNEISEKSEIFDDQFSVERPDGSNFTLKIRSTKLEDSAMYFCASSGLADGEQYFGPGTRLTVT.

The chain joins TRBV18 to TRBJ1-2; possibly TRBD1 for D (6 bases). The V gene lost 3 bases and the J gene lost 0 bases, with 11 bases spanning the gap. This CDR3 is built from 15 residues. Germline CDR1 KGHSH, CDR2 LQKENI. The CDR3 spells CASSPETGSNYGYTF. As DNA, the CDR3 is TGTGCCAGCTCACCCGAGACAGGATCTAACTATGGCTACACCTTC.

The rearrangement links TRBV12-1 to TRBJ2-3; TRBD2 reflects the table's D call only, with no check against the DNA. TRBV12-1 constitutes a pseudogene. The CDR3 loop spans 15 amino acids. CDR3 coding DNA: TGTGCCAGGTGGGAGCGGGTGGTTAGCTCAGATACGCAGTATTTT. Its translation: CARWERVVSSDTQYF.

This sequence joins TRBV19 and TRBJ1-2; D uncertain. The V end lost 5 bases, the J end lost 8 bases, and 18 bases lay between the germline ends. Germline CDR1 reads LNHDA; CDR2 reads SQIVND (reference sequence). The CDR3 extends over 14 amino acids. In DNA, the CDR3 is TGTGCCAGTAGTCGGGCACCCGAAGCTCACGGCTACACCTTC. Its translation: CASSRAPEAHGYTF.

The J gene is TRBJ2-7, the V gene TRBV7-8, with TRBD2 matching over 12 bases. This CDR3 comprises 17 residues. V was pared by 6 bases and J by 0 bases, with 9 bases of the junction left unmatched. CDR1 is SGHVS, CDR2 FQNEAQ, per germline. The CDR3 is CASRPTSGRISSYEQYF. The CDR3 region has the DNA TGTGCCAGCAGACCGACTAGCGGGAGAATCAGCTCCTACGAGCAGTACTTC. The whole variable domain, remainder taken from reference TRBV7-8 and TRBJ2-7, is GAGVSQSPRYKVAKRGQDVALRCDPISGHVSLFWYQQALGQGPEFLTYFQNEAQLDKSGLPSDRFFAERPEGSVSTLKIQRTQQEDSAVYLCASRPTSGRISSYEQYFGPGTRLTVT.

The chain combines TRBV7-9 with TRBJ2-1; D is perhaps TRBD1 or TRBD2 (5 bases each). V dropped 1 base and J dropped 5 bases, with 21 bases sitting between them. The V gene's germline CDR1 is SEHNR and CDR2 FQNEAQ (reference sequence). The CDR3 runs 18 residues. The CDR3 coding sequence is TGTGCCAGCAGCTTAGGAGCCGCGGGCAGGGTCTCAAACAATGAGCAGTTCTTC. This translates into CASSLGAAGRVSNNEQFF. Together with reference TRBV7-9 and TRBJ2-1, the CDR3 gives the full variable domain: DTGVSQNPRHKITKRGQNVTFRCDPISEHNRLYWYRQTLGQGPEFLTYFQNEAQLEKSRLLSDRFSAERPKGSFSTLEIQRTEQGDSAMYLCASSLGAAGRVSNNEQFFGPGTRLTVL.

The V and J genes are TRBV7-2 and TRBJ2-7, with 11 bases that match TRBD1. The CDR3 covers 13 residues. Germline lookup yields CDR1 SGHTA and CDR2 FQGNSA. J gave up 6 bases and V 5 bases, and 3 bases lay outside the gene matches. The CDR3 DNA sequence: TGTGCCAGCAGCCTAGGGACAGGGGGCGAGCAGTACTTC. Its protein product is CASSLGTGGEQYF.

This chain connects TRBV4-3 to TRBJ2-2, with 8 bases matching TRBD2. In germline, CDR1 is LGHNA, CDR2 YSLEER. V trimming: 1 base; J trimming: 1 base; junction bases outside the gene matches: 5. This CDR3 is 17 amino acids long. Written as DNA, the CDR3 is TGCGCCAGCAGCCAAGCCCCCCTAGCGGGGAACACCGGGGAGCTGTTTTTT. Its translation: CASSQAPLAGNTGELFF.

This chain connects TRBV4-3 to TRBJ1-3, with 11 nucleotides matching TRBD1. The germline V gene encodes CDR1 LGHNA and CDR2 YSLEER. V trimming: 1 base; J trimming: 10 bases; junction bases outside the gene matches: 21. The CDR3 runs to 20 residues. The CDR3 region has the DNA TGCGCCAGCAGCCAAGGTCTCGGGACAGGGGGGCTCTCTCTGCGTGGGACCATATATTTT. Protein sequence: CASSQGLGTGGLSLRGTIYF.

This chain joins TRBV10-3 and TRBJ2-7; D is possibly TRBD2 (5 bases). The germline gives CDR1 ENHRY, CDR2 SYGVKD. Trimming removed 8 bases at V and 0 bases at J, with 11 bases between. The CDR3 consists of 13 residues. CDR3 nucleotide sequence: TGTGCCATCGGAATTGACTACTCCTACGAGCAGTACTTC. Protein product: CAIGIDYSYEQYF.

DNA of the CDR3: TGTGCCAGCAGTTACTCGGGCAGGGGGTCCCACGAGCAGTACTTC. Encoded protein: CASSYSGRGSHEQYF. The V gene is TRBV6-5, the J gene TRBJ2-7; 7 bases match TRBD1. The CDR3 runs 15 residues. CDR1 MNHEY and CDR2 SVGAGI come from the germline V gene. V lost 0 bases, J lost 5 bases, and 7 bases stayed unmatched.

The V and J genes are TRBV5-6 and TRBJ2-3; D ambiguous. The V end was cut by 0 bases, the J end by 3 bases, with 8 bases between. CDR3 length equals 14 residues. The germline V gene has CDR1 SGHDT and CDR2 YYEEEE. The CDR3 region is CASSLVQKTDTQYF. CDR3 DNA: TGTGCCAGCAGCTTGGTACAGAAGACAGATACGCAGTATTTT.

The V gene is TRBV2, the J gene TRBJ2-1; D perhaps matches TRBD2 (5 bases). The ends were cut back, 6 bases at V and 6 bases at J, with 18 bases in the middle. This CDR3 has 15 amino acids. From germline, CDR1 is SNHLY and CDR2 FYNNEI. The chain's CDR3 is CASRGPQRSLNEQFF. The CDR3, as DNA: TGTGCCAGCAGAGGGCCCCAGCGGAGCCTCAATGAGCAGTTCTTC.

V and J are TRBV5-4 and TRBJ1-3; D ambiguous. V lost 4 bases and J lost 6, with 11 bases in between. The V gene's germline CDR1 is SGHNT and CDR2 YYREEE (reference sequence). The CDR3 totals 13 residues. The CDR3 DNA is TGTGCCAGCAGCCTGCGGCAGGAAAACACCATATATTTT. This encodes CASSLRQENTIYF.

The chain employs TRBV2 and TRBJ2-7; D gene uncertain. V lost 7 bases, J lost 3 bases, and 10 bases lay in between. CDR3 size: 12 residues. CDR1 SNHLY and CDR2 FYNNEI come from the germline V gene. CDR3 in amino acids: CASTADYYEQYF. In DNA form, the CDR3 reads TGTGCCAGCACGGCCGATTACTACGAGCAGTACTTC.

The chain has TRBV6-6 and TRBJ2-1; no reliable D call. This CDR3 spans 11 amino acids. Looked up from germline, CDR1 is MNHNY and CDR2 is SVGAGI (reference sequence). Trimming stripped 4 bases from V and 7 bases from J, with 5 bases between. The CDR3 loop reads CASSSPNEQFF. The CDR3 DNA follows: TGTGCCAGCAGTTCCCCGAATGAGCAGTTCTTC.

This clone showed up just a few times. The V call is TRBV29-1, the J call TRBJ2-7; 10 nucleotides agree with TRBD1. The CDR3 runs 15 residues. Germline V gene lookup returns CDR1 SQVTM and CDR2 ANQGSEA. V shed 4 bases, J shed 3 bases, and the junction held 9 bases outside the gene matches. The CDR3 is CSVVHWTGGFYEQYF. The CDR3 coding sequence is TGCAGCGTTGTACACTGGACAGGGGGTTTCTACGAGCAGTACTTC.